This TCR beta chain was sequenced in a study of blood T cell repertoires in COVID-19. Study information: PBMCs, B-cell-depleted T cells, or T cells were the source of the cDNA or gDNA that made up the material.

Germline values: CDR1 LGHNA, CDR2 YSLEER. The CDR3 has 13 residues. With 0 bases removed from V and 6 bases from J, the gap between germline ends came to 9 bases. Repertoires were generated with immunoSEQ multiplex PCR, while TCRdb's copy carries only in-frame clones and drops some. The sample shows some 460,000 clones, 70% to 90% of them seen only once. In its sample, this clone was seen once. The chain couples TRBV4-3 to TRBJ2-7; D is ambiguous. This TCR was recovered from a woman between 18 and 29 years old with acute COVID-19. Sequenced input: PBMCs or T cells enriched from blood (not recorded which). The DNA for the CDR3 is TGCGCCAGCAGCCAAGATCCTAGGAGCGAGCAGTACTTC. This gives the protein CASSQDPRSEQYF.